This is a list of T cell receptor beta chains from one sample in a study of shared clonotypes between healthy human individuals. TCRdb's copy holds only in-frame clones and misses some; the assay was immunoSEQ multiplex PCR. The sample lists 2 million to 2.5 million clones; more than 80% were seen once. Source material: naive CD4+ T cells from PBMCs. The receptor source for this set is a man between 18 and 35 years old in good health. Some clones in this sample may be carry-over from other donors' samples. The CDR3 runs from the conserved cysteine through the conserved F or W. Size values are once, few and many counts, or a class for expanded clones, and some rows have none.

cdr3_aa j_call v_call clone_size
CASSLFPRGSFNEQFF TRBJ2-1 TRBV28 NA
CASSLIPPIEAFF TRBJ1-1 TRBV28 NA
CASSSIGPSNTDTQYF TRBJ2-3 TRBV5-1 NA
CASSSNPRATREQFF TRBJ2-1 TRBV5-1 NA
CASSLQGQDQPQHF TRBJ1-5 TRBV5-1 NA
CASSRASGRSLRETQYF TRBJ2-5 TRBV25-1 NA
CASTTVSSYNEQFF TRBJ2-1 TRBV19 NA
CASSPTGGSYNEQFF TRBJ2-1 TRBV5-1 NA
CATDGQPQHF TRBJ1-5 TRBV23-1 NA
CAGALDYNEQFF TRBJ2-1 TRBV30 NA
CASSLRGPSNQPQHF TRBJ1-5 TRBV7-2 NA
CASSRWDRGNYGYTF TRBJ1-2 TRBV28 NA
CAWSAGLAGVNEQFF TRBJ2-1 TRBV30 NA
CASSQLAGDYNEQFF TRBJ2-1 TRBV5-6 once
CASSATPVSRSGNTIYF TRBJ1-3 TRBV9 NA
CALTGGVQETQYF TRBJ2-5 TRBV5-4 NA